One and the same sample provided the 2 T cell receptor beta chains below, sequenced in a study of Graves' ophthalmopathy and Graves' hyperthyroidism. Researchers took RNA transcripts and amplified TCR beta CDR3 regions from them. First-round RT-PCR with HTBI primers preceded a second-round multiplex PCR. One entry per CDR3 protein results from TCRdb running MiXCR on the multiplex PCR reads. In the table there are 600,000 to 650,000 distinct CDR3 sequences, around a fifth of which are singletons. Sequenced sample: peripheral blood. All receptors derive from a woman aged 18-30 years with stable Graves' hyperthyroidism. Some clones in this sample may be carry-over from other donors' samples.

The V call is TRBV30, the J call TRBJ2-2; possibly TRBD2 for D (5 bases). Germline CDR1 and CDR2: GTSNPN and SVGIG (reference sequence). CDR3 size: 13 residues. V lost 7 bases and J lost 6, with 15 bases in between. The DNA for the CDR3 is TGTGCCTATAATAGCGAGAGGGCCGGGGAGCTGTTTTTT. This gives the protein CAYNSERAGELFF.

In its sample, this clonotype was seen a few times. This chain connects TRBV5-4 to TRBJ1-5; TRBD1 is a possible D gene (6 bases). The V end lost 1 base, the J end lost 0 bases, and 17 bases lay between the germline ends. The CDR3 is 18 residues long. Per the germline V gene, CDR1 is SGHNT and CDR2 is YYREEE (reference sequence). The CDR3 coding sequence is TGTGCCAGCAGCTTGCTCCTAGGGGGTTTTGATAGCAATCAGCCCCAGCATTTT. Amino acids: CASSLLLGGFDSNQPQHF. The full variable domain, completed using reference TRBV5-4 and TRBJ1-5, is ETGVTQSPTHLIKTRGQQVTLRCSSQSGHNTVSWYQQALGQGPQFIFQYYREEENGRGNFPPRFSGLQFPNYSSELNVNALELDDSALYLCASSLLLGGFDSNQPQHFGDGTRLSIL.